This T cell receptor beta chain is drawn from a study of T-cell reconstitution after alpha-beta-depleted transplantation in children. Using unique molecular identifiers, the investigators prepared the TCRbeta library. TCRdb called the PCR reads again in MiXCR, with one record for every CDR3 protein. The table has about 510,000 distinct CDR3 sequences, more than 9.5% seen once. The TCR was taken from a female patient aged 2-9 years who had a stem cell transplant for aplastic anemia, so the T cells may come from the graft donor. Here the sequenced sample was PBMCs, mostly from graft donor cells, taken 180 days after TCRalphabeta/CD19-depleted stem cell transplant.

This CDR3 is CASRQTANYGYTF. CDR3 in DNA: TGTGCCAGTAGACAGACCGCTAACTATGGCTACACCTTC. The chain recombines TRBV2 with TRBJ1-2, with D possibly being TRBD1 (5 bases). CDR1 is SNHLY, CDR2 FYNNEI, per germline. The V end lost 9 bases, the J end lost 0 bases, and 11 bases lay between the germline ends. The CDR3 is made up of 13 amino acids.